This T cell receptor beta chain emerged from a study of blood T cell repertoires in COVID-19. On the study more broadly: The origin of the acute and convalescent COVID-19 samples was the United States, Italy and Spain.

This CDR3 is 13 amino acids long. Germline V CDR1 and CDR2: SGHNT, YENEEA. J gave up 4 bases and V 3 bases, and 2 bases lay outside the gene matches. Participants, about 18 to 100 years old, spanned 24 US areas. Recovered participants had two consecutive negative NP/OP PCR tests, healthcare professional clearance, or symptom resolution. The repertoire was sequenced with immunoSEQ multiplex PCR; TCRdb's copy has only in-frame clones and lacks some. The data contain fewer than 300,000 clones, 80% to 95% of them singletons. Sequencing input: PBMCs or T cells enriched from blood (not recorded which). This chain uses TRBV11-3 with TRBJ2-7, with 8 bases identical to TRBD2. The clonotype was recovered from a woman in her thirties who had recovered from COVID-19. Written as DNA, the CDR3 is TGTGCCAGCAGCTTCAGCGGGAGTTACGAGCAGTACTTC. This codes for CASSFSGSYEQYF. Looking up the rest from reference TRBV11-3 and TRBJ2-7 gives the full variable domain: EAGVVQSPRYKIIEKKQPVAFWCNPISGHNTLYWYLQNLGQGPELLIRYENEEAVDDSQLPKDRFSAERLKGVDSTLKIQPAELGDSAVYLCASSFSGSYEQYFGPGTRLTVT.